A selection of T cell receptor beta chains follows, all from one sample in a study of T cell clonotyping in hematopoietic cell transplantation. Some clones are missing from TCRdb's copy, which holds only in-frame ones; the method was immunoSEQ multiplex PCR. The table includes 46,000 or so clones, 80% to 90% detected once. The sequencing here drew on peripheral blood mononuclear cells, taken before stem cell transplant. Receptors originate from a man in his sixties with biphenotypic leukemia. Some clones in this sample may be carry-over from other donors' samples. Both conserved end residues are part of each CDR3. A D gene is named only where the DNA matches it firmly. Clone sizes are given selectively: once, few, many, or a class where the clone is expanded.

V: TRBV28
J: TRBJ2-2
D: NA
size: NA
CDR3: CASSFVDSNTGELFF
DNA: TGTGCCAGCAGTTTCGTGGATAGTAACACCGGGGAGCTGTTTTTT

V: TRBV30
J: TRBJ2-1
D: TRBD2
size: NA
CDR3: CAWSETSGSLEQFF
DNA: TGTGCCTGGAGTGAAACTAGCGGAAGTCTTGAGCAGTTCTTC

V: TRBV13
J: TRBJ2-5
D: NA
size: few
CDR3: CASSPRGRRGETQYF
DNA: TGTGCCAGCAGCCCCCGGGGACGCAGGGGAGAGACCCAGTACTTC

V: TRBV30
J: TRBJ2-7
D: NA
size: NA
CDR3: CAWSVELRREQYF
DNA: TGTGCCTGGAGTGTAGAACTACGACGCGAGCAGTACTTC

V: TRBV20-1
J: TRBJ2-7
D: NA
size: NA
CDR3: CSAKDYEQYF
DNA: TGCAGTGCTAAAGACTACGAGCAGTACTTC

V: TRBV2
J: TRBJ2-1
D: NA
size: once
CDR3: CASSARLWFF
DNA: TGTGCCAGCAGTGCAAGGTTATGGTTCTTC

V: TRBV27
J: TRBJ1-5
D: NA
size: NA
CDR3: CASSLSGQGQNQPQHF
DNA: TGTGCCAGCAGTTTATCAGGGCAGGGCCAAAATCAGCCCCAGCATTTT

V: TRBV7-9
J: TRBJ1-1
D: NA
size: NA
CDR3: CASSLTTYGEAFF
DNA: TGTGCCAGCAGCTTAACGACCTACGGTGAAGCTTTCTTT

V: TRBV5-6
J: TRBJ1-5
D: TRBD1
size: NA
CDR3: CASSAGQGLFNQPQHF
DNA: TGTGCCAGCAGCGCGGGACAGGGACTGTTCAATCAGCCCCAGCATTTT

V: TRBV9
J: TRBJ2-3
D: TRBD2
size: NA
CDR3: CASSVLAGGDTDTQYF
DNA: TGTGCCAGCAGCGTCCTAGCGGGAGGGGACACAGATACGCAGTATTTT

V: TRBV5-4
J: TRBJ2-7
D: TRBD2
size: few
CDR3: CASSPGGGLSHEQYF
DNA: TGTGCCAGCAGCCCGGGAGGAGGGCTTAGCCACGAGCAGTACTTC

V: TRBV7-2
J: TRBJ1-1
D: NA
size: NA
CDR3: CATRAGSGTEAFF
DNA: TGTGCCACTCGTGCAGGGTCGGGCACTGAAGCTTTCTTT

V: TRBV6-5
J: TRBJ1-3
D: NA
size: NA
CDR3: CASSYSRNSGNTIYF
DNA: TGTGCCAGCAGTTACTCACGCAACTCTGGAAACACCATATATTTT

V: TRBV6-5
J: TRBJ2-3
D: TRBD2
size: NA
CDR3: CASSQLAGVDTQYF
DNA: TGTGCCAGCAGCCAACTAGCGGGAGTAGATACGCAGTATTTT

V: TRBV6-6
J: TRBJ1-2
D: NA
size: NA
CDR3: CASSPGPTNYGYTF
DNA: TGTGCCAGCAGTCCCGGGCCTACTAACTATGGCTACACCTTC

V: TRBV28
J: TRBJ1-1
D: NA
size: few
CDR3: CASSPSQGSRAFF
DNA: TGTGCCAGCAGTCCCTCACAGGGATCCCGAGCTTTCTTT

V: TRBV11-3
J: TRBJ2-1
D: NA
size: once
CDR3: CASSSGLRQFF
DNA: TGTGCCAGCAGTTCAGGGTTGCGGCAGTTCTTC

V: TRBV27
J: TRBJ1-5
D: TRBD1
size: few
CDR3: CASSLTRGYQPQHF
DNA: TGTGCCAGCAGTTTAACCAGGGGGTATCAGCCCCAGCATTTT

V: TRBV6-5
J: TRBJ2-3
D: NA
size: NA
CDR3: CASSYGGGTDTQYF
DNA: TGTGCCAGCAGTTATGGGGGAGGCACAGATACGCAGTATTTT

V: TRBV7-9
J: TRBJ1-3
D: NA
size: NA
CDR3: CASSLVSENTIYF
DNA: TGTGCCAGCAGCTTAGTCAGTGAAAACACCATATATTTT

V: TRBV6-5
J: TRBJ2-7
D: NA
size: once
CDR3: CASSYERTYEQYF
DNA: TGTGCCAGCAGTTACGAGAGGACCTACGAGCAGTACTTC

V: TRBV5-1
J: TRBJ2-2
D: TRBD1
size: NA
CDR3: CASSLGLTGGYTGELFF
DNA: TGCGCCAGCAGCTTGGGCCTGACAGGGGGCTACACCGGGGAGCTGTTTTTT

V: TRBV6-7
J: TRBJ2-7
D: NA
size: NA
CDR3: CASSYAYRTEQYF
DNA: TGTGCCAGCAGTTACGCCTACCGGACCGAGCAGTACTTC

V: TRBV5-1
J: TRBJ1-1
D: NA
size: NA
CDR3: CASSPMVQGNTEAFF
DNA: TGCGCCAGCAGCCCGATGGTACAGGGAAACACTGAAGCTTTCTTT

V: TRBV19
J: TRBJ2-7
D: NA
size: NA
CDR3: CASSNQGGYEQYF
DNA: TGTGCCAGTAGTAACCAAGGGGGCTACGAGCAGTACTTC

V: TRBV19
J: TRBJ1-2
D: NA
size: NA
CDR3: CASSSQARDYGYTF
DNA: TGTGCCAGTAGTAGCCAGGCGAGGGACTATGGCTACACCTTC

V: TRBV10-3
J: TRBJ2-3
D: TRBD2
size: NA
CDR3: CAISSGSADTQYF
DNA: TGTGCCATCAGTAGCGGGAGTGCAGATACGCAGTATTTT

V: TRBV6-1
J: TRBJ2-7
D: NA
size: NA
CDR3: CASTVVGVGYYEQYF
DNA: TGTGCCAGCACGGTGGTGGGAGTTGGCTACTACGAGCAGTACTTC

V: TRBV30
J: TRBJ2-2
D: NA
size: NA
CDR3: CAWSGAANTGELFF
DNA: TGTGCCTGGAGTGGCGCTGCGAACACCGGGGAGCTGTTTTTT

V: TRBV28
J: TRBJ2-7
D: NA
size: few
CDR3: CASSEDGIYEQYF
DNA: TGTGCCAGCAGTGAGGACGGGATCTACGAGCAGTACTTC

V: TRBV27
J: TRBJ2-3
D: NA
size: NA
CDR3: CASSPRFSSTDTQYF
DNA: TGTGCCAGCAGTCCCCGCTTCTCTAGCACAGATACGCAGTATTTT

V: TRBV2
J: TRBJ2-3
D: NA
size: NA
CDR3: CASSVGRGDTQYF
DNA: TGTGCCAGCAGTGTCGGCCGGGGAGATACGCAGTATTTT

V: TRBV5-4
J: TRBJ1-1
D: NA
size: NA
CDR3: CASSLDSDAEAFF
DNA: TGTGCCAGCAGCTTGGATAGTGACGCTGAAGCTTTCTTT

V: TRBV5-4
J: TRBJ2-7
D: NA
size: NA
CDR3: CASSLGQKAGEQYF
DNA: TGTGCCAGCAGCTTGGGACAGAAAGCGGGCGAGCAGTACTTC

V: TRBV28
J: TRBJ1-5
D: NA
size: few
CDR3: CASSLLQTGPNQPQHF
DNA: TGTGCCAGCAGTTTACTACAAACAGGCCCCAATCAGCCCCAGCATTTT

V: TRBV5-4
J: TRBJ2-5
D: TRBD2
size: NA
CDR3: CASSLGLAGETQYF
DNA: TGTGCCAGCAGCTTGGGACTAGCGGGAGAGACCCAGTACTTC

V: TRBV6-6
J: TRBJ2-7
D: TRBD2
size: NA
CDR3: CASSYGLAYEQYF
DNA: TGTGCCAGCAGTTACGGACTAGCCTACGAGCAGTACTTC

V: TRBV7-2
J: TRBJ1-3
D: NA
size: NA
CDR3: CASSPTASGNTIYF
DNA: TGTGCCAGCAGCCCGACAGCCTCTGGAAACACCATATATTTT

V: TRBV5-6
J: TRBJ2-3
D: NA
size: NA
CDR3: CASSLTTFSTDTQYF
DNA: TGTGCCAGCAGCCTAACTACTTTTAGCACAGATACGCAGTATTTT

V: TRBV30
J: TRBJ1-5
D: NA
size: NA
CDR3: CAWSLRDGQPQHF
DNA: TGTGCCTGGAGTTTAAGGGACGGCCAGCCCCAGCATTTT

V: TRBV5-4
J: TRBJ1-4
D: NA
size: NA
CDR3: CASSAAGRHEKLFF
DNA: TGTGCCAGCAGCGCGGCAGGGCGGCATGAAAAACTGTTTTTT

V: TRBV7-3
J: TRBJ1-1
D: NA
size: NA
CDR3: CASSSGSHTEAFF
DNA: TGTGCCAGCAGCAGCGGCAGCCACACTGAAGCTTTCTTT

V: TRBV4-2
J: TRBJ1-2
D: NA
size: NA
CDR3: CASTTRTGTEGYGYTF
DNA: TGTGCCAGCACTACCCGAACCGGGACGGAGGGCTATGGCTACACCTTC

V: TRBV19
J: TRBJ2-7
D: NA
size: NA
CDR3: CASSISVGQYEQYF
DNA: TGTGCCAGTAGTATCTCAGTTGGACAGTACGAGCAGTACTTC

V: TRBV9
J: TRBJ2-1
D: NA
size: NA
CDR3: CASAHRDNEQFF
DNA: TGTGCCAGCGCCCACAGGGACAATGAGCAGTTCTTC

V: TRBV18
J: TRBJ1-2
D: TRBD1
size: NA
CDR3: CASSQDRGYGYTF
DNA: TGTGCCAGCTCACAGGACAGGGGGTATGGCTACACCTTC

V: TRBV5-6
J: TRBJ2-5
D: NA
size: NA
CDR3: CASSLGLGGPLKETQYF
DNA: TGTGCCAGCAGCTTGGGGCTGGGAGGACCCCTTAAAGAGACCCAGTACTTC

V: TRBV29-1
J: TRBJ2-7
D: NA
size: few
CDR3: CSVEDLPGEQYF
DNA: TGCAGCGTTGAGGACCTCCCGGGAGAGCAGTACTTC

V: TRBV30
J: TRBJ2-1
D: NA
size: NA
CDR3: CASSAGAENGEQFF
DNA: TGTGCCTCCTCCGCGGGGGCGGAGAACGGTGAGCAGTTCTTC

V: TRBV27
J: TRBJ2-7
D: NA
size: NA
CDR3: CASSLRMGGPTYEQYF
DNA: TGTGCCAGCAGTTTAAGAATGGGGGGCCCGACCTACGAGCAGTACTTC

V: TRBV4-1
J: TRBJ2-7
D: NA
size: NA
CDR3: CASSLDPKRDLSYEQYF
DNA: TGCGCCAGCAGCCTCGACCCCAAAAGGGACCTATCCTACGAGCAGTACTTC